The 21 T cell receptor beta chains listed next were all sequenced from one sample in a study of cytomegalovirus exposure and HLA in healthy donors. Using immunoSEQ multiplex PCR, the repertoire was profiled, and TCRdb retains in-frame clones only, with some absent. The sample has about 160,000 clones; around 92% are singletons. What was sequenced was PBMCs. All receptors come from a young woman in good health and CMV-seropositive.

J is TRBJ2-5 and V is TRBV5-1; 11 nucleotides match TRBD2. The CDR3 sequence is 17 residues long. Trimming at V came to 3 bases and at J to 5 bases, leaving 12 bases not matched to a gene. CDR1 SGHRS and CDR2 YFSETQ come from the germline V gene. CDR3 residues: CASSSETSGRFGETQYF. CDR3 DNA sequence: TGCGCCAGCAGCTCCGAAACTAGCGGGAGATTCGGGGAGACCCAGTACTTC.

The chain carries TRBV11-2 and TRBJ2-1; 14 bases are shared with TRBD2. CDR1 SGHAT and CDR2 FQNNGV come from the germline V gene. The CDR3 consists of 16 residues. Trimming removed 6 bases from V and 8 bases from J; junction bases left unmatched: 9. CDR3 loop: CASSSGGTSGRDEQFF. DNA for the CDR3: TGTGCCAGCAGTTCGGGAGGGACTAGCGGGAGAGATGAGCAGTTCTTC.

The chain links TRBV27 to TRBJ2-3; no definite D call. The CDR3 covers 14 residues. The V end lost 10 bases, the J end lost 5 bases, and 19 bases lay between the germline ends. The germline gives CDR1 MNHEY, CDR2 SMNVEV (reference sequence). CDR3 nucleotide sequence: TGTGCCATCCGGTCCGGGTTGGTGGGAGATACGCAGTATTTT. Translating it yields CAIRSGLVGDTQYF.

Regarding this clone: This CDR3 is also generated by other DNA sequences in the sample. The chain has TRBV19 and TRBJ2-6; possible D gene TRBD1, 5 bases. Germline assignment: CDR1 LNHDA and CDR2 SQIVND (reference sequence). V was pared by 1 base and J by 1 base, with 8 bases between. The CDR3 consists of 16 residues. The CDR3 region has the DNA TGTGCCAGTAGTATAGTCCCAGGGTCTGGGGCCAACGTCCTGACTTTC. Translated: CASSIVPGSGANVLTF.

The rearrangement links TRBV9 to TRBJ2-7; D might be TRBD2 (5 bases). The CDR3 consists of 15 residues. The germline V gene encodes CDR1 SGDLS and CDR2 YYNGEE. The V end lost 4 bases, the J end lost 3 bases, and 17 bases lay between the germline ends. CDR3 nucleotide sequence: TGTGCCAGCAGCCGTGGACTCCTCCCCGACTACGAGCAGTACTTC. Translation gives CASSRGLLPDYEQYF. The entire variable domain, with the rest obtained from reference TRBV9 and TRBJ2-7, is as follows: DSGVTQTPKHLITATGQRVTLRCSPRSGDLSVYWYQQSLDQGLQFLIQYYNGEERAKGNILERFSAQQFPDLHSELNLSSLELGDSALYFCASSRGLLPDYEQYFGPGTRLTVT.

The chain recombines TRBV29-1 with TRBJ1-3, with 8 positions matching TRBD1. The CDR3 runs 14 residues. Germline CDR1 reads SQVTM; CDR2 reads ANQGSEA. V trimming: 6 bases; J trimming: 4 bases; junction bases outside the gene matches: 8. This CDR3 is CSVIQGAGGNTIYF. The CDR3 DNA follows: TGCAGCGTGATTCAGGGGGCAGGAGGAAACACCATATATTTT.

V usage is TRBV30 and J usage is TRBJ2-3; 9 nucleotides line up with TRBD1. Unmatched junction bases numbered 10, after V lost 1 base and J lost 5 bases. Germline V lookup: CDR1 GTSNPN, CDR2 SVGIG (reference sequence). The CDR3 runs to 16 residues. The CDR3 DNA reads as TGTGCCTGGAGTGCCCCACCGGGACAGGGAGGAGATACGCAGTATTTT. Its protein is CAWSAPPGQGGDTQYF.

This sequence joins TRBV2 and TRBJ2-3; 8 positions match TRBD2. CDR1 and CDR2 from the germline V gene are SNHLY and FYNNEI. This CDR3 has 14 amino acids. The J segment lost 8 bases and the V segment lost 6 bases, leaving 10 bases of the junction unmatched. CDR3 bases: TGTGCCAGCAGCGGACTAGCCGATGAGGGTACGCAGTATTTT. This gives the protein CASSGLADEGTQYF.

The chain uses TRBV13 and TRBJ2-7; 8 positions match TRBD2. The trim removed 6 bases at V and 5 bases at J, leaving 21 bases unmatched. Germline-derived CDR1 and CDR2 are PRHDT and FYEKMQ (reference sequence). The length of the CDR3 is 18 residues. For the CDR3, the DNA is TGTGCCAGCAGGCAAAGAAACCCAGCGGGAGCCCCGTTCGACGAGCAGTACTTC. It specifies CASRQRNPAGAPFDEQYF.

The V gene is TRBV11-3, the J gene TRBJ2-2; TRBD2 matches at 13 bases. There are 16 residues in the CDR3. V was clipped by 4 bases and J by 7 bases; unmatched bases: 6. Germline V CDR1 and CDR2: SGHNT, YENEEA. As DNA, the CDR3 is TGTGCCAGCAGCTGGACTAGCGGGAGTATTGACGGGGAGCTGTTTTTT. Translated, it gives CASSWTSGSIDGELFF.

The chain couples TRBV10-3 to TRBJ2-2; 8 bases align to TRBD1. Trimming cost V 0 bases and J 6 bases; bases outside gene matches: 3. The CDR3 is 15 residues long. Germline loops: CDR1 ENHRY, CDR2 SYGVKD. The CDR3 loop reads CAISESTGEAGELFF. The DNA for the CDR3 is TGTGCCATCAGTGAGTCGACAGGGGAGGCCGGGGAGCTGTTTTTT.

The CDR3 protein is CASSPSGSRNQPQHF. The DNA of the CDR3 is TGTGCCAGCAGCCCCTCAGGGTCACGCAATCAGCCCCAGCATTTT. J is TRBJ1-5 and V is TRBV6-5, with a tentative D call TRBD1 (5 bases). In germline, CDR1 is MNHEY, CDR2 SVGAGI. Between the trimmed V and J ends, which lost 6 bases and 2 bases, there was a span of 14 bases. The CDR3 is 15 amino acids.

The chain combines TRBV27 with TRBJ2-3, with 7 bases lining up with TRBD2. This CDR3 is built from 13 residues. Germline-derived CDR1 and CDR2 are MNHEY and SMNVEV (reference sequence). With V trimmed by 3 bases and J by 8 bases, 5 bases remained unmatched. CDR3 bases: TGTGCCAGCAGTTTGGCGGGAGTTGGTACGCAGTATTTT. It yields the protein CASSLAGVGTQYF.

The rearrangement links TRBV18 to TRBJ2-7, with 11 bases that match TRBD2. Per germline, CDR1 KGHSH and CDR2 LQKENI. CDR3 size: 15 residues. V shed 3 bases, J shed 6 bases, and the junction held 7 bases outside the gene matches. In nucleotides, the CDR3 is TGTGCCAGCTCACCGGTAGCGGGAGGGGAGGGCGAGCAGTACTTC. Translated, it gives CASSPVAGGEGEQYF.

The table lists this clone with a count of one. This chain links TRBV7-3 with TRBJ2-1, with a tentative D call TRBD2 (6 bases). V was clipped by 5 bases and J by 0 bases, with 11 bases between them. This CDR3 spans 15 amino acids. Germline V lookup: CDR1 SGHTA, CDR2 FQGTGA. CDR3 nucleotides: TGTGCCAGCAGCCCTGTGACTAGCTCCTACAATGAGCAGTTCTTC. This gives the protein CASSPVTSSYNEQFF.

The rearrangement uses TRBV27 and TRBJ1-2; D may be TRBD1 (6 bases). Germline CDR1 MNHEY, CDR2 SMNVEV (reference sequence). The germline V and J ends were trimmed by 3 bases and 8 bases, with 13 bases remaining between them. The CDR3 has 13 amino acids. The DNA for the CDR3 is TGTGCCAGCAGTTTCGGGGGGGCGGGGGGCTACACCTTC. Amino acids: CASSFGGAGGYTF.

The gene calls are TRBV7-9 and TRBJ2-7; 7 bases fit TRBD1. After removal of 5 bases from V and 8 bases from J, the junction contained 9 bases not matched to a gene. Germline V gives CDR1 SEHNR, CDR2 FQNEAQ (reference sequence). The CDR3 totals 13 residues. This CDR3 is CASSPEGQLQQYF. The CDR3 coding sequence is TGTGCCAGCAGCCCAGAGGGACAGCTACAGCAGTACTTC.

The chain combines TRBV5-1 with TRBJ1-1, with D perhaps TRBD1 (6 bases). CDR3 length equals 15 residues. The V and J ends lost 4 bases and 5 bases respectively, with 18 bases between them. CDR1 and CDR2 (germline): SGHRS, YFSETQ. This CDR3 reads CASSQMARGGTEAFF. CDR3 in DNA: TGCGCCAGCAGCCAAATGGCTAGGGGGGGAACTGAAGCTTTCTTT.

The chain has TRBV9 and TRBJ1-1; 12 bases are shared with TRBD1. Germline V CDR1 and CDR2: SGDLS, YYNGEE. V was clipped by 2 bases and J by 4 bases; unmatched bases: 6. CDR3 length: 16 residues. The CDR3 spells CASSVRDRGPFTEAFF. Here the CDR3 DNA reads TGTGCCAGCAGCGTCCGGGACAGGGGGCCGTTCACTGAAGCTTTCTTT.

This sequence joins TRBV5-1 and TRBJ2-5; tentatively, D is TRBD1 (6 bases). The CDR3 is 14 amino acids. V lost 4 bases and J lost 2, with 12 bases in between. Germline V gene data show CDR1 as SGHRS and CDR2 as YFSETQ. The CDR3 protein is CASSPGQTQETQYF. CDR3 nucleotides: TGCGCCAGCAGCCCCGGACAGACTCAAGAGACCCAGTACTTC.

The chain couples TRBV20-1 to TRBJ1-2; 8 bases align to TRBD1. The CDR3 runs to 11 residues. Germline CDR1 is DFQATT and CDR2 is SNEGSKA (reference sequence). V was clipped by 6 bases and J by 4 bases; unmatched bases: 1. This chain's CDR3 is CSADRAYGYTF. In DNA form, the CDR3 reads TGCAGTGCGGACAGGGCCTATGGCTACACCTTC.